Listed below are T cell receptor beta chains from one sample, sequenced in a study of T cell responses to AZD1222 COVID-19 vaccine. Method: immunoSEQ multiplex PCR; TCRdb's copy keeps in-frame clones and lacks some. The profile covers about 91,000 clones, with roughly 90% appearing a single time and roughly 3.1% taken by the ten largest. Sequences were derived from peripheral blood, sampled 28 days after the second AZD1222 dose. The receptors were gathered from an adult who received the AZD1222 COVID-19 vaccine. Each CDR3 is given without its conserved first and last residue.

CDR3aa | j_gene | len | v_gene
ASSVDGGGYNEQF | TRBJ2-1 | 13 | TRBV9
ASSQGRLVSYEQY | TRBJ2-7 | 13 | TRBV14
ASSQSSPSYEQY | TRBJ2-7 | 12 | TRBV19
ASSLVPGGGTYNEQF | TRBJ2-1 | 15 | TRBV5-1
ASSQGTSGGIAKNIQY | TRBJ2-4 | 16 | TRBV3-1/TRBV3-2
ASSVGAYEQY | TRBJ2-7 | 10 | TRBV2
ASSAGGANTEAF | TRBJ1-1 | 12 | TRBV19
ASSMRLGQGLTEAF | TRBJ1-1 | 14 | TRBV13
ASSLTGATEAF | TRBJ1-1 | 11 | TRBV4-3
ASSSRVTGYGYT | TRBJ1-2 | 12 | TRBV7-2
SASRAGALREQY | TRBJ2-7 | 12 | TRBV20-1
ASRNRGNTEAF | TRBJ1-1 | 11 | TRBV28
ASTPGQGLSRF | TRBJ1-1 | 11 | TRBV28
ASSLQGPYGYT | TRBJ1-2 | 11 | TRBV12-3/TRBV12-4
ASSEGPATNEKLF | TRBJ1-4 | 13 | TRBV9
ASSLAMKGGEKLF | TRBJ1-4 | 13 | TRBV7-6